The 32 T cell receptor beta chains below all came from one sample that was sequenced in a study of blood T cell repertoires in COVID-19. Repertoires were generated with immunoSEQ multiplex PCR, while TCRdb's copy carries only in-frame clones and drops some. The data contain around 93,000 clones, 82% of them singletons. The sample taken for sequencing was peripheral blood. The receptors shown here come from a man at least 80 years old with acute or convalescent COVID-19.

This clone appeared a single time. The chain is built from TRBV27 and TRBJ2-1; D perhaps matches TRBD2 (5 bases). Germline assignment: CDR1 MNHEY and CDR2 SMNVEV (reference sequence). V was cut by 3 bases and J by 6 bases, with 9 bases left in between. The CDR3 loop spans 13 amino acids. The CDR3 region is CASSFFGLNEQFF. The CDR3 DNA reads TGTGCCAGCAGTTTCTTCGGACTCAATGAGCAGTTCTTC.

The DNA of the CDR3 is TGTGCCAGCAGTTCGACAGGGTACTACGAGCAGTACTTC. Translation gives CASSSTGYYEQYF. The chain employs TRBV6-5 and TRBJ2-7, with TRBD1 matching over 7 bases. J gave up 3 bases and V 4 bases, and 3 bases lay outside the gene matches. This CDR3 is built from 13 residues. Germline assignment: CDR1 MNHEY and CDR2 SVGAGI.

CDR3 sequence (DNA): TGTGCCAGCAGCCCACGACAGTTCAGTTCTAACTATGGCTACACCTTC. Its protein is CASSPRQFSSNYGYTF. The rearrangement joins TRBV9 to TRBJ1-2, with D maybe TRBD1 (5 bases). The CDR3 is 16 amino acids. CDR1 and CDR2 (germline): SGDLS, YYNGEE. V lost 4 bases to trimming and J lost 0 bases, with 16 bases between them. Filled out from reference TRBV9 and TRBJ1-2, the complete variable domain reads DSGVTQTPKHLITATGQRVTLRCSPRSGDLSVYWYQQSLDQGLQFLIQYYNGEERAKGNILERFSAQQFPDLHSELNLSSLELGDSALYFCASSPRQFSSNYGYTFGSGTRLTVV.

This sequence joins TRBV13 and TRBJ2-7, with 11 bases identical to TRBD2. CDR3 length: 16 residues. CDR1 and CDR2 from the germline V gene are PRHDT and FYEKMQ (reference sequence). V lost 2 bases and J lost 2; bases outside the gene matches: 5. In DNA, the CDR3 is TGTGCCAGCAGCTTAAGACGACTAGCGGGGCCCTACGAGCAGTACTTC. This gives the protein CASSLRRLAGPYEQYF.

This chain uses TRBV10-2 with TRBJ2-5, with a possible D match to TRBD2 (6 bases). This CDR3 contains 17 residues. Trimming pared 4 bases from V and 5 bases from J, leaving 23 bases between. The germline gives CDR1 WSHSY, CDR2 SAAADI. The CDR3 DNA reads as TGCGCCAGCAGTGTATTGGCTGGCGGGGTTGCGACGGAGACCCAGTACTTC. Encoded protein: CASSVLAGGVATETQYF.

The chain employs TRBV27 and TRBJ1-5, with 10 positions matching TRBD1. The CDR3 consists of 15 residues. Germline assignment: CDR1 MNHEY and CDR2 SMNVEV (reference sequence). Unmatched junction bases numbered 7, after V lost 5 bases and J lost 6 bases. CDR3 sequence reads: CASSMTGGRGQPQHF. CDR3 sequence (DNA): TGTGCCAGCAGTATGACAGGGGGCAGAGGTCAGCCCCAGCATTTT.

V usage is TRBV21-1 and J usage is TRBJ2-3; the table calls TRBD2, which could not be checked here. TRBV21-1 constitutes a pseudogene. The CDR3 loop spans 16 amino acids. CDR3: CASSKCYSGGADTQYF. The CDR3 DNA follows: TGTGCCAGCAGCAAGTGTTATAGCGGGGGTGCAGATACGCAGTATTTT.

The chain employs TRBV2 and TRBJ1-6, with D possibly being TRBD1 (5 bases). Germline V gene lookup returns CDR1 SNHLY and CDR2 FYNNEI. Trimming left V 4 bases short and J 7 bases short, with 17 bases between. The CDR3 has 16 residues. CDR3 region: CASSVDGDQGNSPLHF. CDR3 bases: TGTGCCAGCAGTGTTGACGGAGACCAGGGCAATTCACCCCTCCACTTT.

This chain links TRBV5-1 with TRBJ1-2; TRBD1 is a possible D gene (5 bases). CDR1 SGHRS and CDR2 YFSETQ come from the germline V gene. The ends were cut back, 5 bases at V and 3 bases at J, with 8 bases in the middle. This CDR3 is built from 12 residues. The chain's CDR3 is CASSRGDYGYTF. The CDR3, as DNA: TGCGCCAGCAGTCGGGGGGACTATGGCTACACCTTC.

This clone has at least ten counts. The CDR3 nucleotides read TGTGCCAGCAAGCCCCGGCGGGCGACCTACGAGCAGTACTTC. Encoded protein: CASKPRRATYEQYF. The V call is TRBV7-8, the J call TRBJ2-7, with TRBD2 as a possible D gene (5 bases). This CDR3 contains 14 residues. Trimming removed 7 bases at V and 2 bases at J, with 15 bases between. Germline-derived CDR1 and CDR2 are SGHVS and FQNEAQ.

The rearrangement joins TRBV30 to TRBJ1-2; D possibly corresponds to TRBD1 (6 bases). Germline-derived CDR1 and CDR2 are GTSNPN and SVGIG (reference sequence). The CDR3 covers 16 residues. Trimming took 1 base from V and 5 from J, leaving 20 bases between them. The CDR3 nucleotides read TGTGCCTGGAGTGGAGGGAACGCCCAAACAGGGTATGGCTACACCTTC. This sequence encodes CAWSGGNAQTGYGYTF. Filled out from reference TRBV30 and TRBJ1-2, the complete variable domain reads SQTIHQWPATLVQPVGSPLSLECTVEGTSNPNLYWYRQAAGRGLQLLFYSVGIGQISSEVPQNLSASRPQDRQFILSSKKLLLSDSGFYLCAWSGGNAQTGYGYTFGSGTRLTVV.

V gene TRBV19 combines with J gene TRBJ1-1; tentative D call: TRBD1 (5 bases). Germline V CDR1 and CDR2: LNHDA, SQIVND (reference sequence). V lost 1 base to trimming and J lost 3 bases, with 12 bases between them. The CDR3 runs 15 residues. As DNA, the CDR3 is TGTGCCAGTAGTATAGGGAGGGGAAGAGACACTGAAGCTTTCTTT. Amino acid sequence: CASSIGRGRDTEAFF.

This clone was seen a few times. The DNA of the CDR3 is TGCGCCAGCACCAGACAAGCCTCCTCTGGGGCCAACGTCCTGACTTTC. Its translation is CASTRQASSGANVLTF. The genes are TRBV5-1 and TRBJ2-6; D unclear. V lost 6 bases to trimming and J lost 0 bases, with 13 bases between them. This CDR3 region has 16 residues. Germline V gene data show CDR1 as SGHRS and CDR2 as YFSETQ.

J is TRBJ1-5 and V is TRBV7-9; D gene unclear. Germline V gives CDR1 SEHNR, CDR2 FQNEAQ (reference sequence). V was cut by 1 base and J by 2 bases, with 9 bases left in between. This CDR3 comprises 15 residues. CDR3 in DNA: TGTGCCAGCAGCTTAGGAGGCTCGGGCAATCAGCCCCAGCATTTT. This sequence encodes CASSLGGSGNQPQHF.

The V call is TRBV5-4, the J call TRBJ2-3; 15 bases are a match to TRBD2. Germline CDR1 reads SGHNT; CDR2 reads YYREEE (reference sequence). Losses at the gene ends were 2 bases for V and 2 bases for J; bases not matched to a gene: 3. This CDR3 has 17 amino acids. This chain's CDR3 is CASSFGTSGRNTDTQYF. CDR3 DNA sequence: TGTGCCAGCAGCTTCGGGACTAGCGGGAGGAACACAGATACGCAGTATTTT.

The V and J genes are TRBV11-2 and TRBJ1-4, with 8 bases fitting TRBD1. This CDR3 contains 15 residues. CDR1 SGHAT and CDR2 FQNNGV come from the germline V gene. V lost 5 bases and J lost 8; bases outside the gene matches: 10. Here the CDR3 reads CASSRAGTGGEKLFF. The DNA for the CDR3 is TGTGCCAGCAGCCGCGCCGGGACAGGAGGCGAAAAACTGTTTTTT.

This chain uses TRBV10-3 with TRBJ1-5, with D perhaps matching TRBD1 (6 bases). CDR3 size: 16 residues. In germline, CDR1 is ENHRY, CDR2 SYGVKD. Trimming left V 2 bases short and J 1 base short, with 12 bases between. The CDR3 reads CAISESWDNSNQPQHF. CDR3 bases: TGTGCCATCAGTGAGAGTTGGGACAACAGCAATCAGCCCCAGCATTTT.

The V gene is TRBV5-1, the J gene TRBJ2-7; 8 nucleotides align to TRBD1. This CDR3 spans 14 amino acids. The V segment lost 4 bases and the J segment 2 bases; nucleotides outside the gene matches: 5. Germline V lookup: CDR1 SGHRS, CDR2 YFSETQ. The CDR3 spells CASSMTGAAYEQYF. The CDR3 DNA reads as TGCGCCAGCAGCATGACAGGGGCGGCCTACGAGCAGTACTTC. Variable domain in full (rest from reference TRBV5-1 and TRBJ2-7): KAGVTQTPRYLIKTRGQQVTLSCSPISGHRSVSWYQQTPGQGLQFLFEYFSETQRNKGNFPGRFSGRQFSNSRSEMNVSTLELGDSALYLCASSMTGAAYEQYFGPGTRLTVT.

This clone showed up just a few times. The CDR3 sequence is CAGGGSPDTQYF. In DNA form, the CDR3 reads TGTGCGGGCGGGGGGTCTCCAGATACGCAGTATTTT. The V and J genes are TRBV6-5 and TRBJ2-3, with 8 bases fitting TRBD2. Germline values: CDR1 MNHEY, CDR2 SVGAGI. The CDR3 sequence is 12 residues long.

The V call is TRBV6-2 or TRBV6-3, the J call TRBJ1-5; tentatively, D is TRBD1 (5 bases). The ends were cut back, 2 bases at V and 5 bases at J, with 7 bases in the middle. CDR3 length: 13 residues. Germline V gene data show CDR1 as MNHEY and CDR2 as SVGEGT. This CDR3 reads CASSYRGDQPQHF. CDR3 DNA sequence: TGTGCCAGCAGTTACAGGGGCGATCAGCCCCAGCATTTT.

This chain uses TRBV18 with TRBJ2-3, with D maybe TRBD2 (5 bases). The CDR3 consists of 15 residues. The germline V gene encodes CDR1 KGHSH and CDR2 LQKENI. The V end lost 6 bases, the J end lost 1 base, and 14 bases lay between the germline ends. CDR3 sequence: CASSFTIARTDTQYF. The CDR3 bases are TGTGCCAGCTCTTTCACGATAGCGCGCACAGATACGCAGTATTTT.

The chain joins TRBV24-1 to TRBJ2-1; 8 bases are shared with TRBD2. There are 15 residues in the CDR3. Germline CDR1 KGHDR, CDR2 SFDVKD. The V segment lost 4 bases and the J segment 4 bases; nucleotides outside the gene matches: 5. CDR3 in DNA: TGTGCCACCAGTGAAACTAGCGGACAATACAATGAGCAGTTCTTC. Residues: CATSETSGQYNEQFF.

The chain has TRBV6-5 and TRBJ1-5, with 7 bases that match TRBD1. Germline values: CDR1 MNHEY, CDR2 SVGAGI. The CDR3 is 14 amino acids. J lost 3 bases, V lost 2 bases, and 1 base had no gene match. The CDR3 loop reads CASSYDRANQPQHF. CDR3 nucleotide sequence: TGTGCCAGCAGTTACGACAGGGCCAATCAGCCCCAGCATTTT.

The rearrangement joins TRBV28 to TRBJ1-5, with unresolved D. The CDR3 totals 11 residues. The V end lost 3 bases, the J end lost 7 bases, and 4 bases lay between the germline ends. Germline values: CDR1 MDHEN, CDR2 SYDVKM. This chain's CDR3 is CASSFKQPQHF. CDR3 nucleotide sequence: TGTGCCAGCAGTTTTAAACAGCCCCAGCATTTT.

The chain is built from TRBV7-2 and TRBJ2-3, with D uncertain. The CDR3 covers 13 residues. Germline V lookup: CDR1 SGHTA, CDR2 FQGNSA. V was shortened by 3 bases and J by 3 bases, with 7 bases between the two germline ends. CDR3: CASSLRLTDTQYF. The CDR3 DNA follows: TGTGCCAGCAGCTTGAGGCTAACAGATACGCAGTATTTT.

The gene calls are TRBV2 and TRBJ1-3; a possible D gene is TRBD1 (6 bases). CDR3 size: 16 residues. Trimming pared 5 bases from V and 2 bases from J, leaving 16 bases between. The germline CDR1 and CDR2 sequences are SNHLY and FYNNEI. CDR3 bases: TGTGCCAGCAGTCTAGGACAGACATCTACTGGAAACACCATATATTTT. Translated, it gives CASSLGQTSTGNTIYF.

The chain is built from TRBV7-2 and TRBJ2-7; a possible D gene is TRBD2 (5 bases). The CDR3 totals 15 residues. CDR1 and CDR2 (germline): SGHTA, FQGNSA. V was clipped by 1 base and J by 2 bases, with 12 bases between them. In DNA form, the CDR3 reads TGTGCCAGCAGCTTAGGACTATTTCAGACCTACGAGCAGTACTTC. Protein: CASSLGLFQTYEQYF.

The rearrangement joins TRBV27 to TRBJ2-5; D might be TRBD1 (6 bases). With 4 bases removed from V and 4 bases from J, the gap between germline ends came to 13 bases. CDR1 and CDR2 from the germline V gene are MNHEY and SMNVEV (reference sequence). This CDR3 comprises 14 residues. The CDR3 DNA reads as TGTGCCAGCAGTTCTATCAGGGGCGTAGAGACCCAGTACTTC. It specifies CASSSIRGVETQYF.

The chain carries TRBV2 and TRBJ1-4; D may be TRBD1 (5 bases). The germline V and J ends were trimmed by 10 bases and 0 bases, with 15 bases remaining between them. The CDR3 consists of 15 residues. Germline CDR1 is SNHLY and CDR2 is FYNNEI. CDR3 sequence (DNA): TGTGCCACCAACCCGACAGCTGCAACTAATGAAAAACTGTTTTTT. This gives the protein CATNPTAATNEKLFF.

The chain is built from TRBV12-3 or TRBV12-4 and TRBJ1-1; D is possibly TRBD1 (5 bases). The CDR3 totals 13 residues. Trimming removed 5 bases from V and 4 bases from J, with 11 bases in between. The CDR3 loop reads CASSTFQGTEAFF. CDR3 in DNA: TGTGCCAGCAGTACTTTTCAGGGCACTGAAGCTTTCTTT.

V is TRBV10-2 and J is TRBJ2-2; D is ambiguous. The length of the CDR3 is 14 residues. Germline V gene sequence: CDR1 WSHSY, CDR2 SAAADI. Deletions cut 6 bases from V and 4 bases from J, with 12 bases between. The DNA for the CDR3 is TGCGCCAGCAGGGAGACTGCGGCCACCGGGGAGCTGTTTTTT. It specifies CASRETAATGELFF.

The sample holds a few counts of this clone. The chain links TRBV18 to TRBJ2-3, with D possibly being TRBD1 (6 bases). V lost 3 bases, J lost 2 bases, and 12 bases lay in between. Germline V CDR1 and CDR2: KGHSH, LQKENI. This CDR3 region has 15 residues. The CDR3 region has the DNA TGTGCCAGCTCACCGAGGACAGAATTCACAGATACGCAGTATTTT. It specifies CASSPRTEFTDTQYF.